These 8 T cell receptor beta chains came from one sample sequenced in a study of blood T cells in healthy people across ages. A second PCR of 7 to 11 cycles used a sample-barcoded 5' primer and a J-beta primer mix. Each CDR3 protein is one row after TCRdb ran MiXCR on the 5' RACE reads. The repertoire holds more than 800,000 distinct CDR3 sequences, with around 30% as singletons. The sequencing input was blood. The receptors originated from a woman aged 80 or over in good health.

This chain joins TRBV6-5 and TRBJ2-2; maybe TRBD1 (5 bases). With 8 bases removed from V and 0 bases from J, the gap between germline ends came to 16 bases. The germline V gene encodes CDR1 MNHEY and CDR2 SVGAGI. This CDR3 is 16 amino acids long. CDR3 in amino acids: CASSFSRGSNTGELFF. The CDR3 DNA is TGTGCCAGCTCATTTTCAAGGGGTTCGAACACCGGGGAGCTGTTTTTT.

This clonotype appeared many times. The genes are TRBV5-1 and TRBJ2-4; 7 positions agree with TRBD1. The CDR3 spans 15 residues. J lost 5 bases, V lost 2 bases, and 7 bases had no gene match. CDR1 is SGHRS, CDR2 YFSETQ, per germline. The CDR3 nucleotides read TGCGCCAGCAGCTTAGAGGGACAGAATGAAAACATTCAGTACTTC. Its translation: CASSLEGQNENIQYF.

This clonotype was detected only once. The chain joins TRBV3-1 to TRBJ1-5; D is ambiguous. Germline assignment: CDR1 LGHDT and CDR2 YNNKEL (reference sequence). The CDR3 spans 14 residues. V was pared by 1 base and J by 0 bases, with 4 bases between. CDR3 in amino acids: CASSQVHSNQPQHF. The CDR3 DNA reads as TGTGCCAGCAGCCAAGTTCATAGCAATCAGCCCCAGCATTTT.

Comment on this clonotype: At one boundary the junction diverges from the germline segment, which might be a read error. The chain couples TRBV28 to TRBJ2-4, with D unclear. The CDR3 sequence is 14 residues long. Looked up from germline, CDR1 is MDHEN and CDR2 is SYDVKM. In nucleotides, the CDR3 is TGTGCCAGCGGTTTGCCTCTAGCCAAAAACATTCAGTACTTC. Protein: CASGLPLAKNIQYF.

The chain couples TRBV19 to TRBJ1-5, with no clear D. Germline V gives CDR1 LNHDA, CDR2 SQIVND (reference sequence). Trimming removed 3 bases at V and 2 bases at J, with 11 bases between. This CDR3 is built from 15 residues. The DNA of the CDR3 is TGTGCCAGTAGTATTTCTCCGGTTGGCAATCAGCCCCAGCATTTT. Its translation is CASSISPVGNQPQHF.

This clonotype appeared a few times. The chain recombines TRBV6-5 with TRBJ2-1; D is perhaps TRBD2 (7 bases). Looked up from germline, CDR1 is MNHEY and CDR2 is SVGAGI. V was trimmed by 1 base and J by 9 bases, leaving 16 bases between them. This CDR3 has 15 residues. CDR3 sequence: CASSYFQTRGGEQFF. Written as DNA, the CDR3 is TGTGCCAGCAGTTACTTTCAGACTAGGGGGGGTGAGCAGTTCTTC.

The chain carries TRBV20-1 and TRBJ2-2, with TRBD1 as a possible D gene (5 bases). Germline V gives CDR1 DFQATT, CDR2 SNEGSKA (reference sequence). Trimming took off 4 bases at V and 2 bases at J, with 11 bases between the two ends. This CDR3 region has 14 residues. The DNA of the CDR3 is TGCAGTGCTACCGACAGAAAAAACACCGGGGAGCTGTTTTTT. Its translation is CSATDRKNTGELFF.

On this clonotype: A clone one base away is much larger, so this may be a read error. The J gene is TRBJ2-7, the V gene TRBV6-2 or TRBV6-3; D ambiguous. This CDR3 contains 14 residues. Germline lookup yields CDR1 MNHEY and CDR2 SVGEGT. The CDR3 loop reads CASSYKGPHYEQDF. DNA of the CDR3: TGTGCCAGCAGTTACAAAGGACCACACTACGAGCAGGACTTC.